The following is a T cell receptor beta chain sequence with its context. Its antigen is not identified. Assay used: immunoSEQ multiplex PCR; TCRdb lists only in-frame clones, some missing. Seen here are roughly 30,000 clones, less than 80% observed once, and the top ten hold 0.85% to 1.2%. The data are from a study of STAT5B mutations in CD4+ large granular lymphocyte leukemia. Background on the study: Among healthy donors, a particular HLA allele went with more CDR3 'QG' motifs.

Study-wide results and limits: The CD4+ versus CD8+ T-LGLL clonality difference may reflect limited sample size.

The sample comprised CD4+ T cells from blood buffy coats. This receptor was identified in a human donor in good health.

Here the CDR3 DNA reads TGTGCCAGCAGCCAAGGGAGGGGCCTAGCCAAAAACATTCAGTACTTC. Translated: CASSQGRGLAKNIQYF. The rearrangement links TRBV7-2 to TRBJ2-4; 7 positions match TRBD2. CDR3 length equals 16 residues. CDR1 and CDR2 (germline): SGHTA, FQGNSA. V gave up 5 bases and J gave up 0 bases; unmatched junction bases: 7.